These T cell receptor beta chains were read from a single sample in a study of blood T cell repertoires in COVID-19. This table comes from immunoSEQ multiplex PCR, and its TCRdb copy is limited to in-frame clones, with some not included. The sample lists about half a million clones; approximately 89% were seen once. Sample: peripheral blood. These receptors all stem from a man aged 18 to 30 with COVID-19, enrolled during active disease. Each CDR3 is given with its conserved first and last residue. D genes are given only for firm matches. Not all rows give a size; the values are once, few, many and, for expanded clones, a class.

j_call,d_call,v_call,clone_size,cdr3_aa,cdr3_nt
TRBJ1-5,.,TRBV5-8,.,CASSGRLVWGSDQPQHF,TGTGCCAGCAGCGGAAGATTAGTTTGGGGCTCTGATCAGCCCCAGCATTTT
TRBJ2-7,.,TRBV7-9,.,CASSLMERNHYEQYF,TGTGCCAGCAGCTTAATGGAGCGTAACCACTACGAGCAGTACTTC
TRBJ2-7,TRBD1,TRBV9,.,CASSVVTGAEQYF,TGTGCCAGCAGCGTAGTTACAGGGGCCGAGCAGTACTTC
TRBJ2-3,TRBD2,TRBV28,.,CASSSPLGSGDRNTQYF,TGTGCCAGCAGTTCTCCTTTGGGTAGCGGGGATAGAAATACGCAGTATTTT
TRBJ2-6,TRBD1,TRBV27,.,CASSPGTAGANVLTF,TGTGCCAGCAGCCCTGGGACAGCTGGGGCCAACGTCCTGACTTTC
TRBJ2-1,.,TRBV20-1,.,CSARDFDEQFF,TGCAGTGCTAGGGACTTCGATGAGCAGTTCTTC
TRBJ2-1,.,TRBV20-1,.,CSASGSRPNNEQFF,TGCAGTGCTAGTGGATCCAGGCCCAACAATGAGCAGTTCTTC
TRBJ2-5,.,TRBV14,.,CASSATGTQTQYF,TGTGCCAGCAGTGCAACAGGGACACAGACCCAGTACTTC
TRBJ1-5,.,TRBV30,.,CAWSDRGTSQPQHF,TGTGCCTGGAGTGACCGGGGTACAAGTCAGCCCCAGCATTTT
TRBJ1-2,TRBD1,TRBV5-1,.,CASSAGRGRDGYTF,TGCGCCAGCAGCGCAGGCAGGGGGCGGGATGGCTACACCTTC
TRBJ2-1,TRBD2,TRBV10-2,.,CASSDGGRGSSGDNEQFF,TGCGCCAGCAGTGATGGCGGCAGGGGGTCTAGCGGGGACAATGAGCAGTTCTTC
TRBJ1-1,TRBD1,TRBV10-1,once,CTSRDRNTEAFF,TGCACCAGCAGGGACAGGAACACTGAAGCTTTCTTT
TRBJ1-6,.,TRBV24-1,once,CATSDLRDRPSPLHF,TGTGCCACCAGTGATTTGCGAGACAGGCCTTCACCCCTCCACTTT
TRBJ1-1,TRBD1,TRBV4-1,few,CASTGTANEAFF,TGCGCCAGTACGGGGACAGCTAATGAAGCTTTCTTT
TRBJ2-5,.,TRBV3-1/TRBV3-2,.,CASSDSDKQETQYF,TGTGCCAGCAGCGACTCGGACAAACAAGAGACCCAGTACTTC
TRBJ2-4,TRBD2,TRBV27,.,CASSLSGSFGIQYF,TGTGCCAGCAGTCTTAGCGGGAGCTTCGGCATTCAGTACTTC
TRBJ2-7,.,TRBV5-1,.,CASSSGLAYEQYF,TGCGCCAGCAGCTCGGGACTGGCCTACGAGCAGTACTTC
TRBJ2-6,.,TRBV7-9,many,CASSPTGNGANVLTF,TGTGCCAGCAGCCCAACAGGGAATGGGGCCAACGTCCTGACTTTC
TRBJ2-7,TRBD1,TRBV6-1,.,CASSVAGTGLSYEQYF,TGTGCCAGCAGTGTCGCCGGGACAGGTCTCTCCTACGAGCAGTACTTC
TRBJ1-2,TRBD1,TRBV19,.,CASSTHRGSGYGYTF,TGTGCCAGTAGTACGCACAGGGGATCTGGCTATGGCTACACCTTC
TRBJ2-4,.,TRBV11-2,.,CASSGGSLNANIQYF,TGTGCCAGCAGCGGTGGTTCCCTTAACGCGAACATTCAGTACTTC
TRBJ1-6,.,TRBV6-5,.,CASSLGGANNSPLHF,TGTGCCAGCAGCTTGGGGGGGGCTAATAATTCACCCCTCCACTTT
TRBJ2-2,.,TRBV7-9,.,CASSSLGTKNTGELFF,TGTGCCAGCAGTAGCTTGGGGACAAAAAACACCGGGGAGCTGTTTTTT
TRBJ1-1,.,TRBV11-3,.,CASSSQAEGDTEAFF,TGTGCCAGCAGCTCCCAGGCTGAAGGGGACACTGAAGCTTTCTTT
TRBJ1-3,TRBD1,TRBV24-1,.,CATSVQGAGNTIYF,TGTGCCACCAGTGTCCAGGGGGCCGGAAACACCATATATTTT
TRBJ2-2,.,TRBV3-1/TRBV3-2,.,CASSPLRGTGELFF,TGTGCCAGCAGCCCCCTCCGGGGTACCGGGGAGCTGTTTTTT
TRBJ1-2,.,TRBV30,.,CARGLQGIRHGYTF,TGTGCCCGGGGATTACAGGGAATCAGGCATGGCTACACCTTC
TRBJ1-6,.,TRBV4-2,.,CASSQGEGDNSPLHF,TGTGCCAGCAGCCAAGGGGAGGGGGATAATTCACCCCTCCACTTT
TRBJ2-2,.,TRBV5-6,.,CASSLGGFYTGELFF,TGTGCCAGCAGCTTGGGGGGCTTTTACACCGGGGAGCTGTTTTTT
TRBJ2-2,TRBD2,TRBV6-5,.,CASSYTGTSATGELFF,TGTGCCAGCAGTTACACCGGGACTAGTGCCACCGGGGAGCTGTTTTTT
TRBJ2-3,.,TRBV27,.,CASSLLGLATSTDTQYF,TGTGCCAGCAGTTTACTGGGGCTAGCGACTAGCACAGATACGCAGTATTTT
TRBJ1-6,.,TRBV7-9,few,CASSLPPGSPLHF,TGTGCCAGCAGCCTTCCGCCGGGGTCACCCCTCCACTTT
TRBJ2-1,.,TRBV4-1,.,CASRQTRDWAWGEQFF,TGCGCCAGCAGACAAACACGGGACTGGGCTTGGGGTGAGCAGTTCTTC
TRBJ2-2,TRBD1,TRBV3-1/TRBV3-2,.,CASSLIGQGTGELFF,TGTGCCAGCAGCCTAATAGGACAGGGCACCGGGGAGCTGTTTTTT
TRBJ2-3,TRBD2,TRBV24-1,.,CATAGFTDTQYF,TGTGCCACAGCGGGGTTCACAGATACGCAGTATTTT
TRBJ1-1,.,TRBV3-1/TRBV3-2,.,CASSLGRGDTEAFF,TGTGCCAGCAGCCTTGGACGGGGGGACACTGAAGCTTTCTTT
TRBJ2-3,.,TRBV11-2,.,CASSADRRDTQYF,TGTGCCAGCAGCGCCGACAGGCGGGATACGCAGTATTTT
TRBJ2-7,.,TRBV10-3,.,CAISEGQQVYEQYF,TGTGCCATCAGTGAGGGGCAGCAAGTCTACGAGCAGTACTTC
TRBJ1-5,.,TRBV19,.,CATQNQPQHF,TGTGCCACCCAAAATCAGCCCCAGCATTTT
TRBJ1-2,.,TRBV2,.,CASALGPNYGYTF,TGTGCCAGCGCCCTGGGCCCCAACTATGGCTACACCTTC
TRBJ2-3,TRBD2,TRBV7-9,.,CASSLGTLAGGPIDTQYF,TGTGCCAGCAGCTTAGGAACCCTAGCGGGGGGGCCGATAGATACGCAGTATTTT
TRBJ1-4,TRBD1,TRBV19,.,CASNSGTAGAEKLFF,TGTGCCAGTAACTCGGGGACAGCGGGCGCTGAAAAACTGTTTTTT
TRBJ1-4,.,TRBV6-5,.,CARVSGQPHNEKLFF,TGTGCCAGGGTTTCCGGACAGCCCCATAATGAAAAACTGTTTTTT
TRBJ1-4,.,TRBV5-1,.,CASSLGRDSVNEKLFF,TGCGCCAGCAGCTTGGGTCGTGACAGCGTCAATGAAAAACTGTTTTTT
TRBJ2-5,TRBD2,TRBV3-1/TRBV3-2,.,CASSHRTSGIRETQYF,TGTGCCAGCAGCCACAGGACTAGCGGGATAAGGGAGACCCAGTACTTC
TRBJ1-3,TRBD1,TRBV3-1/TRBV3-2,.,CASSGRDRVNTIYF,TGTGCCAGCAGTGGTCGGGACAGAGTAAACACCATATATTTT
TRBJ2-1,.,TRBV19,.,CASRLGGGEQFF,TGTGCCAGTAGGTTAGGGGGGGGCGAGCAGTTCTTC
TRBJ2-3,TRBD1,TRBV6-5,.,CASLDRASTDTQYF,TGTGCCAGCTTGGACAGGGCTTCCACAGATACGCAGTATTTT
TRBJ2-1,TRBD2,TRBV7-9,.,CASSWTRLDEQFF,TGTGCCAGCAGCTGGACTAGGTTGGATGAGCAGTTCTTC
TRBJ1-2,.,TRBV5-6,.,CATTQGNYGYTF,TGTGCCACCACCCAGGGTAACTATGGCTACACCTTC